A selection of T cell receptor beta chains follows, all from one sample in a study of T cell changes during pregnancy in multiple sclerosis. Sequencing used immunoSEQ multiplex PCR; TCRdb keeps in-frame clones, though not all of them. The data contain tens of thousands of clones, roughly 92% of them singletons. The material sequenced was CD8+ T cells from peripheral blood mononuclear cells, taken before pregnancy. The receptors here all came from a female donor with multiple sclerosis, enrolled in a pregnancy study. Each CDR3 is given with its conserved first and last residue. The order of the fields is CDR3 protein, CDR3 DNA, V gene, J gene, D gene. The D gene is left open where the match is weak.

cdr3_aa: CSAPETAIQYF
cdr3_nt: TGCAGTGCTCCCGAAACAGCCATTCAGTACTTC
v_call: TRBV20-1
j_call: TRBJ2-4
d_call: -

cdr3_aa: CASSHEVGQPQHF
cdr3_nt: TGTGCCAGCTCACACGAGGTGGGTCAGCCCCAGCATTTT
v_call: TRBV18
j_call: TRBJ1-5
d_call: -

cdr3_aa: CASSLPGGAETQYF
cdr3_nt: TGCGCCAGCAGCTTACCGGGAGGGGCAGAGACCCAGTACTTC
v_call: TRBV5-1
j_call: TRBJ2-5
d_call: TRBD2

cdr3_aa: CASSPLVGLAGRTGELFF
cdr3_nt: TGTGCCAGTAGTCCCTTAGTGGGACTAGCGGGCCGGACCGGGGAGCTGTTTTTT
v_call: TRBV19
j_call: TRBJ2-2
d_call: TRBD2

cdr3_aa: CASSLQGQGAFISNQPQHF
cdr3_nt: TGTGCCAGCAGCTTGCAAGGACAGGGGGCGTTTATATCCAATCAGCCCCAGCATTTT
v_call: TRBV5-6
j_call: TRBJ1-5
d_call: TRBD1

cdr3_aa: CASRAHNQPQHF
cdr3_nt: TGTGCCAGCAGGGCCCATAATCAGCCCCAGCATTTT
v_call: TRBV2
j_call: TRBJ1-5
d_call: -

cdr3_aa: CASSMLRTGLGTDTQYF
cdr3_nt: TGTGCCAGCAGTATGCTTCGGACAGGGCTTGGCACAGATACGCAGTATTTT
v_call: TRBV27
j_call: TRBJ2-3
d_call: TRBD1

cdr3_aa: CASSLEGTWRYEQYF
cdr3_nt: TGTGCCAGCAGCTTAGAGGGGACTTGGCGGTACGAGCAGTACTTC
v_call: TRBV11-2
j_call: TRBJ2-7
d_call: -

cdr3_aa: CASSVTGTSGYNEQFF
cdr3_nt: TGCGCCAGCAGTGTGACCGGGACTAGCGGATACAATGAGCAGTTCTTC
v_call: TRBV10-1
j_call: TRBJ2-1
d_call: TRBD2

cdr3_aa: CASSLPPARQGLQSSNQPQHF
cdr3_nt: TGTGCCAGCAGTTTGCCCCCAGCCAGACAGGGTTTGCAGTCTAGCAATCAGCCCCAGCATTTT
v_call: TRBV28
j_call: TRBJ1-5
d_call: TRBD1

cdr3_aa: CASSMEGPSNQPQHF
cdr3_nt: TGTGCCAGTAGTATGGAGGGACCTAGCAATCAGCCCCAGCATTTT
v_call: TRBV19
j_call: TRBJ1-5
d_call: -

cdr3_aa: CASSSPTGGVHEQYF
cdr3_nt: TGTGCCAGCAGTTCCCCCACCGGGGGGGTCCACGAGCAGTACTTC
v_call: TRBV28
j_call: TRBJ2-7
d_call: TRBD2

cdr3_aa: CASSPPNTGELFF
cdr3_nt: TGTGCCAGCAGCCCTCCGAACACCGGGGAGCTGTTTTTT
v_call: TRBV9
j_call: TRBJ2-2
d_call: -

cdr3_aa: CASSSPGTGGNEQYF
cdr3_nt: TGTGCCAGCAGCTCACCCGGGACAGGGGGTAACGAGCAGTACTTC
v_call: TRBV9
j_call: TRBJ2-7
d_call: TRBD1

cdr3_aa: CASSLEPAGEYEQYF
cdr3_nt: TGTGCCAGCAGCTTAGAGCCCGCGGGAGAGTACGAGCAGTACTTC
v_call: TRBV7-8
j_call: TRBJ2-7
d_call: TRBD2

cdr3_aa: CASSDTGGTEAFF
cdr3_nt: TGTGCCAGCAGTGATACAGGGGGCACTGAAGCTTTCTTT
v_call: TRBV27
j_call: TRBJ1-1
d_call: TRBD1